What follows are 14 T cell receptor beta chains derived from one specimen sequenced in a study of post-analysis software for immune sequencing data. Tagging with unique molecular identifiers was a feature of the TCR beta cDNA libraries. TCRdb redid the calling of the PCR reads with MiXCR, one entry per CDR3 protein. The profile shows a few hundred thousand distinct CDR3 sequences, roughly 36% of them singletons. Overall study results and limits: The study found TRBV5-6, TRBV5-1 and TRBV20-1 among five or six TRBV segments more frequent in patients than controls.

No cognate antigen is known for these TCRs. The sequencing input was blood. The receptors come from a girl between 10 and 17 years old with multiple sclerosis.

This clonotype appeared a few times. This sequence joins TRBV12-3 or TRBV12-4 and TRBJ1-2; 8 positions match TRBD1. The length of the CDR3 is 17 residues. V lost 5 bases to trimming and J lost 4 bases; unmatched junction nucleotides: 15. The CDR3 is CASSLLTPGQGAYGYTF. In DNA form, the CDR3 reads TGTGCCAGCAGTCTACTCACGCCAGGACAGGGCGCCTATGGCTACACCTTC.

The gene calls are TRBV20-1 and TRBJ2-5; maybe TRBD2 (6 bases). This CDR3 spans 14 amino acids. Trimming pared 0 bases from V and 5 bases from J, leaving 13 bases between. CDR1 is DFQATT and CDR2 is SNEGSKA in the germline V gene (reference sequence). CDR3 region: CSARDSSGAETQYF. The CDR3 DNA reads TGCAGTGCTAGAGATAGTAGCGGCGCGGAGACCCAGTACTTC.

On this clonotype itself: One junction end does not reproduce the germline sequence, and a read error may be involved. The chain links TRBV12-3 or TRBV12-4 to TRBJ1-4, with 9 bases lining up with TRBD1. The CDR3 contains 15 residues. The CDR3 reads CASSPRRTGAEKRFF. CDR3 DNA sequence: TGTGCCAGCAGTCCAAGACGGACAGGGGCTGAAAAACGGTTTTTT.

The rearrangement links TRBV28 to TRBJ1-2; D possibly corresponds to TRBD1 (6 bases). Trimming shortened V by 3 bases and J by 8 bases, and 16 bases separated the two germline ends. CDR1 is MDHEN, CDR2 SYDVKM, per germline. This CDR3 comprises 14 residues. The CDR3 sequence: CASSFPGQYGGYTF. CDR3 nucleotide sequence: TGTGCCAGCAGTTTCCCCGGACAGTACGGCGGCTACACCTTC.

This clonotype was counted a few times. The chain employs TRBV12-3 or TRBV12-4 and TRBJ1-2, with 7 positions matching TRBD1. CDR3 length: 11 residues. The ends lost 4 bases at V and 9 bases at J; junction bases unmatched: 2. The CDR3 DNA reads TGTGCCAGCAGTTACAGGGGCCGCTACACCTTC. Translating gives CASSYRGRYTF.

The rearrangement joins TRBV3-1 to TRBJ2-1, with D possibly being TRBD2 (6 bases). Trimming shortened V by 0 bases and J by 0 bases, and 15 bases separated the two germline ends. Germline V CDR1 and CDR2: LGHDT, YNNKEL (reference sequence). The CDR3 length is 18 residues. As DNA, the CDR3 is TGTGCCAGCAGCCAAGATGGAGGGGCCTGGAGCTCCTACAATGAGCAGTTCTTC. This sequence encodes CASSQDGGAWSSYNEQFF.

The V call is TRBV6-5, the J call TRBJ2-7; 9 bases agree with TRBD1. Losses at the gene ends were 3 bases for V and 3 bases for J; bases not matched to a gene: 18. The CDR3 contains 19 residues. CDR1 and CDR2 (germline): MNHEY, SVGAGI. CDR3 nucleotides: TGTGCCAGCAGTTATTCCGGGACAGGGTCTTCCCGAGTCCGCTACGAGCAGTACTTC. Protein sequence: CASSYSGTGSSRVRYEQYF.

CDR3 amino acids: CASSQPRDRGYNEQFF. CDR3 DNA: TGCGCCAGCAGCCAACCCCGGGACAGGGGCTACAATGAGCAGTTCTTC. The genes are TRBV4-1 and TRBJ2-1; 10 bases fit TRBD1. Germline lookup yields CDR1 MGHRA and CDR2 YSYEKL. The ends lost 2 bases at V and 3 bases at J; junction bases unmatched: 4. The CDR3 is made up of 16 amino acids.

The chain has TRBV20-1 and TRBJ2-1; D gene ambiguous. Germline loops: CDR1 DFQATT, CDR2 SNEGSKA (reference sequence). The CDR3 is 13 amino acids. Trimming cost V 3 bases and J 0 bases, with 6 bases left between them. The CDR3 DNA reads TGCAGTGCTAGGCCCAGCTCCTACAATGAGCAGTTCTTC. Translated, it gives CSARPSSYNEQFF.

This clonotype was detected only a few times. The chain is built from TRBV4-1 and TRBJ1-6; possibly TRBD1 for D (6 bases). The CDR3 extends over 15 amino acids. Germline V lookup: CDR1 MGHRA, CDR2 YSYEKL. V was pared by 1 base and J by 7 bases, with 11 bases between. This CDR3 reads CASSQVQGFNSPLHF. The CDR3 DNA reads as TGCGCCAGCAGCCAAGTTCAGGGGTTCAATTCACCCCTCCACTTT.

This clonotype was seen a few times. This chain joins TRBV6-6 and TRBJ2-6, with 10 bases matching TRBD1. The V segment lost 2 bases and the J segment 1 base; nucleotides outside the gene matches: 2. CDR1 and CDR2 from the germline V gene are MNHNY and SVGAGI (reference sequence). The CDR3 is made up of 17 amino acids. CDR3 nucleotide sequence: TGTGCCAGCAGTTACCCGGGACAGGGGTCTGGGGCCAACGTCCTGACTTTC. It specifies CASSYPGQGSGANVLTF.

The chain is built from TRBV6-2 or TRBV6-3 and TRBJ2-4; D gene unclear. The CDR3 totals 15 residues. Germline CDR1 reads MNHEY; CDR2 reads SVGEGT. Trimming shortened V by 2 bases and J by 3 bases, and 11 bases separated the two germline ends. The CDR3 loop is CASSYDSVVKNIQYF. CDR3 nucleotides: TGTGCCAGCAGTTACGATTCGGTTGTCAAAAACATTCAGTACTTC.

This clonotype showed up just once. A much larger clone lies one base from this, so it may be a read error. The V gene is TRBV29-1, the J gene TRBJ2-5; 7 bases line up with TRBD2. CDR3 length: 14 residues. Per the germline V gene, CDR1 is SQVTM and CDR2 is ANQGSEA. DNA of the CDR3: TGCAGCGCCCTAGTCATGGGAGGGGAAGAGACCCACTACTTC. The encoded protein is CSALVMGGEETHYF.

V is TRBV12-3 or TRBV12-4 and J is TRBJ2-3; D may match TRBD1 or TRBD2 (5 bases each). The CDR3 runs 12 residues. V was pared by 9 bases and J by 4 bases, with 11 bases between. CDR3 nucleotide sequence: TGTGCCAGTGCTGGGGGTCCAGATACGCAGTATTTT. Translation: CASAGGPDTQYF.